The T cell receptor (beta chain) described here comes from a study of blood T cell repertoires in COVID-19. Study-wide context: Sources were T cells, B-cell-depleted T cells, or PBMCs; the material itself was cDNA or gDNA.

The repertoire was sequenced with immunoSEQ multiplex PCR; TCRdb's copy has only in-frame clones and lacks some. The top ten hold about 8.1% of the sample, which has around 87,000 clones, 89% seen once. Germline V gene lookup returns CDR1 MDHEN and CDR2 SYDVKM. V was clipped by 3 bases and J by 6 bases; unmatched bases: 5. This CDR3 is 14 amino acids long. This receptor was taken from a man aged 45-60 years with acute or convalescent COVID-19. V and J are TRBV28 and TRBJ1-5; 7 bases are a match to TRBD1. Sequencing was carried out using peripheral blood. As DNA, the CDR3 is TGTGCCAGCAGTTTGGGACAGAGGGCTCAGCCCCAGCATTTT. Its protein product is CASSLGQRAQPQHF.